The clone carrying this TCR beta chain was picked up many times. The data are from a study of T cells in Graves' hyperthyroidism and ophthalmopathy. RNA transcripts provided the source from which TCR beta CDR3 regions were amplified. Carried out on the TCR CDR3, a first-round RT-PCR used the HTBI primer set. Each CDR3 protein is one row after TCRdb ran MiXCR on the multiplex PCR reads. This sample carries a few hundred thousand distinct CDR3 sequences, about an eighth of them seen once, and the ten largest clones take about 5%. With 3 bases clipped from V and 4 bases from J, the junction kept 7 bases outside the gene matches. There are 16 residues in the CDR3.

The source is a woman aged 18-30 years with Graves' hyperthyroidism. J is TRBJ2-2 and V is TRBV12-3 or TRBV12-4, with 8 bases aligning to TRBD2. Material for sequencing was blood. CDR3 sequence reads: CASSFEAGVGTGELFF. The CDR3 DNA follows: TGTGCCAGCAGTTTTGAAGCGGGAGTAGGCACCGGGGAGCTGTTTTTT.